The TCR beta chain under discussion was sequenced for a study of shared clonotypes between healthy human individuals. CD45RO-negative cells were positively selected for CCR7, leaving out terminally differentiated effector memory CD45RA+ cells. The repertoire was sequenced with immunoSEQ multiplex PCR; TCRdb's copy has only in-frame clones and lacks some. The sample has about 870,000 clones, almost 95% seen once; the top ten hold less than 25%. There are 16 residues in the CDR3. The V gene's germline CDR1 is SNHLY and CDR2 FYNNEI. V was trimmed by 7 bases and J by 4 bases, leaving 19 bases between them.

This sequence was found in a man in his thirties or forties in good health. V is TRBV2 and J is TRBJ2-2, with D maybe TRBD1 (6 bases). The specimen sequenced was naive CD8+ T cells sorted from blood. The CDR3 DNA is TGTGCCAGCACCCCAGGGGCAGTGCGCGGCACCGGGGAGCTGTTTTTT. Translated: CASTPGAVRGTGELFF.